Listed here is a single TCR beta chain. The sample is drawn from a study of blood T cell repertoires in COVID-19. Across the whole study: Samples taken during acute and convalescent COVID-19 were collected in the United States, Italy and Spain.

Assay used: immunoSEQ multiplex PCR; TCRdb lists only in-frame clones, some missing. This table has approximately 270,000 clones, 80% to 95% appearing once. Germline V gene data show CDR1 as SGHTA and CDR2 as FQGNSA. The CDR3 is 14 amino acids. V was cut by 6 bases and J by 0 bases, with 9 bases left in between. Recruitment covered over 20 US areas and drew participants whose ages spanned roughly 18 to 100 years. Participant-given clinical history determined each cohort assignment. The origin of this receptor is a man in his forties or fifties who had been exposed to COVID-19. The sequencing input was PBMCs or T cells enriched from blood (not recorded which). The genes are TRBV7-2 and TRBJ1-3, with TRBD1 as a possible D gene (5 bases). The CDR3 spells CASRPTASGNTIYF. CDR3 sequence (DNA): TGTGCCAGCAGACCGACAGCCTCTGGAAACACCATATATTTT.